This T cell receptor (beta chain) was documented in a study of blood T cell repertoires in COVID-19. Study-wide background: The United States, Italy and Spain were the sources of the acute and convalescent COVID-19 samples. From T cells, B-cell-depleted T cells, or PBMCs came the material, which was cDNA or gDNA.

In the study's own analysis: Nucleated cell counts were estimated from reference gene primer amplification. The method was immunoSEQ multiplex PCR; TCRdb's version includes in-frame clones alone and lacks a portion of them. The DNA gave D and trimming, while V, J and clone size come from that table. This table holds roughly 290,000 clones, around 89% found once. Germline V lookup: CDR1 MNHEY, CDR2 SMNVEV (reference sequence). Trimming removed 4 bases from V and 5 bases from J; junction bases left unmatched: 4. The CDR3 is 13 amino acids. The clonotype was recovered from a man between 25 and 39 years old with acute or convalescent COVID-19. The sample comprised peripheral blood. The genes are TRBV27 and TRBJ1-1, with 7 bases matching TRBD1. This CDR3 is CASSWTGPTEAFF. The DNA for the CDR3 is TGTGCCAGCAGTTGGACAGGTCCGACTGAAGCTTTCTTT.